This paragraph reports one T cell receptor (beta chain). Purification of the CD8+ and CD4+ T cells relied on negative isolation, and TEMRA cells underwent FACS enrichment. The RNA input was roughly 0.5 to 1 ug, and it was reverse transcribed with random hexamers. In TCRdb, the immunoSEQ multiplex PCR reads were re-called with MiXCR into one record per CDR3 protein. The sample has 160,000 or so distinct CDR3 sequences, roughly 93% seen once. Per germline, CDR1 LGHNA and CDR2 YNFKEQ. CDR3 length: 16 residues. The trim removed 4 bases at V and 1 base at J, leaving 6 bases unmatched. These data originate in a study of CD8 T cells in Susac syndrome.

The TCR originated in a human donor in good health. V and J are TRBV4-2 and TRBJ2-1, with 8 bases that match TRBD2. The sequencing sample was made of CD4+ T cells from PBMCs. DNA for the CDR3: TGTGCCAGCAGCCCCCGGGGGGGCCGGTCCTACAATGAGCAGTTCTTC. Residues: CASSPRGGRSYNEQFF.